This passage covers 31 T cell receptor beta chains from one sample sequenced in a study of regulatory T cells in long-lasting Graves disease. The authors built TCR beta libraries using iRepertoire HTBI primers and Arm-PCR of CDR3 regions. TCRdb passed the multiplex PCR reads through MiXCR, listing each CDR3 protein once. Here the sample spans over 450,000 distinct CDR3 sequences, around a fifth being singletons. The time point is: persistent/refractory GD, antithyroid drugs over 5 years with positive TRAb. PBMC-derived RNA was used for the TCR library. Sequenced here: peripheral blood mononuclear cells (PBMCs), sampled when the disease was refractory, from a patient treated with antithyroid drugs. The receptor source for this set is a female donor with Graves disease.

This clonotype was found a few times. This rearrangement joins TRBV7-2 to TRBJ2-7, with D possibly TRBD2 on 5 matching bases. V lost 3 bases, J lost 2 bases, and 14 bases lay in between. This CDR3 has 15 amino acids. Germline V CDR1 and CDR2: SGHTA, FQGNSA. The CDR3 is CASSFYGVKAYEQYF. The CDR3 nucleotides read TGTGCCAGCAGCTTCTACGGGGTGAAAGCCTACGAGCAGTACTTC.

This clonotype showed up many times. J is TRBJ1-3 and V is TRBV7-2; unclear D gene. V lost 2 bases to trimming and J lost 0 bases, with 14 bases between them. CDR1 is SGHTA and CDR2 is FQGNSA in the germline V gene. The CDR3 runs 17 residues. The CDR3: CASSLYSGIGSGNTIYF. The CDR3 DNA is TGTGCCAGCAGCTTATACTCCGGTATAGGCTCTGGAAACACCATATATTTT.

The chain joins TRBV11-2 to TRBJ2-1; D ambiguous. The CDR3 is 13 amino acids. V lost 5 bases and J lost 4, with 9 bases in between. Looked up from germline, CDR1 is SGHAT and CDR2 is FQNNGV. CDR3 protein: CASSKMGYNEQFF. The CDR3 nucleotides are TGTGCCAGCAGCAAGATGGGGTACAATGAGCAGTTCTTC.

A word on this clonotype: A clone one base away is much larger, so this may be a read error. This CDR3 is missing its conserved last phenylalanine or tryptophan, likely due to a read error. This sequence joins TRBV6-9 and TRBJ2-7; TRBD1 matches at 7 bases. CDR3 length: 15 amino acids. J gave up 2 bases and V 3 bases, and 7 bases lay outside the gene matches. The germline V gene encodes CDR1 MNHGY and CDR2 SVAAGI. The CDR3 loop reads CASSYSRQGAYEQYL. CDR3 DNA sequence: TGTGCCAGCAGTTACTCACGCCAGGGGGCCTACGAGCAGTACCTC.

The V and J genes are TRBV5-1 and TRBJ1-1; possibly TRBD1 for D (5 bases). This CDR3 spans 13 amino acids. V shed 0 bases and J shed 7 bases, with 10 bases lying between them. CDR1 SGHRS and CDR2 YFSETQ come from the germline V gene. The CDR3 sequence is CASSLVGLSEAFF. The CDR3, as DNA: TGCGCCAGCAGCTTGGTGGGGCTAAGTGAAGCTTTCTTT.

J is TRBJ1-2 and V is TRBV30, with D hard to call. The V end lost 4 bases, the J end lost 0 bases, and 9 bases lay between the germline ends. CDR1 is GTSNPN and CDR2 is SVGIG in the germline V gene (reference sequence). This CDR3 contains 13 residues. The CDR3 nucleotides are TGTGCCTGGAATCTTCAGGCTAACTATGGCTACACCTTC. This sequence encodes CAWNLQANYGYTF.

This clonotype was detected many times. V usage is TRBV28 and J usage is TRBJ2-7, with 8 positions matching TRBD2. V was clipped by 6 bases and J by 0 bases; unmatched bases: 4. The CDR3 extends over 14 amino acids. Germline CDR1 MDHEN, CDR2 SYDVKM. The chain's CDR3 is CASRISGSSYEQYF. CDR3 nucleotides: TGTGCCAGCAGGATCAGCGGGAGCTCCTACGAGCAGTACTTC.

This clonotype was counted many times. V and J are TRBV20-1 and TRBJ1-1, with 8 bases lining up with TRBD1. V gave up 6 bases and J gave up 11 bases; unmatched junction bases: 11. The CDR3 contains 12 residues. Germline CDR1 reads DFQATT; CDR2 reads SNEGSKA (reference sequence). In DNA form, the CDR3 reads TGCAGTGCACCTGGACAGGGCATTCAGGCTTTCTTT. It specifies CSAPGQGIQAFF.

There are many counts of this clonotype. This chain uses TRBV30 with TRBJ2-5; D call uncertain. V was trimmed by 8 bases and J by 5 bases, leaving 9 bases between them. The CDR3 extends over 10 amino acids. Per the germline V gene, CDR1 is GTSNPN and CDR2 is SVGIG (reference sequence). The CDR3 DNA is TGTGCCCTCTCGGGTGAGACCCAGTACTTC. Amino acid sequence: CALSGETQYF. Together with reference TRBV30 and TRBJ2-5, the CDR3 gives the full variable domain: SQTIHQWPATLVQPVGSPLSLECTVEGTSNPNLYWYRQAAGRGLQLLFYSVGIGQISSEVPQNLSASRPQDRQFILSSKKLLLSDSGFYLCALSGETQYFGPGTRLLVL.

Ten or more counts support this clonotype. The genes are TRBV7-8 and TRBJ2-5; the match to TRBD2 covers 12 bases. Trimming cost V 6 bases and J 3 bases; bases outside gene matches: 5. Germline V gives CDR1 SGHVS, CDR2 FQNEAQ. The CDR3 is 15 residues long. The CDR3 DNA sequence: TGTGCCAGCAGTTATGGACTAGCGGGAAAAGAGACCCAGTACTTC. Translation gives CASSYGLAGKETQYF.

About this clonotype: Since a much larger clone is just one base distant, this may be a read error. The DNA of the CDR3 is TGCAGTGCTAGATGGGAAGAGACCCAGTACTTC. Translation: CSARWEETQYF. The chain couples TRBV20-1 to TRBJ2-5; no definite D call. The CDR3 spans 11 residues. The germline V gene has CDR1 DFQATT and CDR2 SNEGSKA (reference sequence). The V end lost 2 bases, the J end lost 3 bases, and 4 bases lay between the germline ends.

The gene calls are TRBV27 and TRBJ2-1; 10 nucleotides align to TRBD1. Germline V gene data show CDR1 as MNHEY and CDR2 as SMNVEV (reference sequence). Unmatched junction bases numbered 15, after V lost 6 bases and J lost 1 base. CDR3 length: 19 residues. CDR3 sequence (DNA): TGTGCCAGCAGAACTTGGGTAACCCGACAGGGGGCTTCCTACAATGAGCAGTTCTTC. This gives the protein CASRTWVTRQGASYNEQFF.

The chain links TRBV28 to TRBJ2-7; D may be TRBD1 (5 bases). This CDR3 spans 16 amino acids. The germline CDR1 and CDR2 sequences are MDHEN and SYDVKM. Deletions cut 3 bases from V and 4 bases from J, with 19 bases between. Written as DNA, the CDR3 is TGTGCCAGCAGTTTCCGCTTGGACACTTTAACTTACGAGCAGTACTTC. Translating it yields CASSFRLDTLTYEQYF.

This clonotype came up a few times. V is TRBV5-6 and J is TRBJ1-5; D not resolved. Germline V gene lookup returns CDR1 SGHDT and CDR2 YYEEEE. This CDR3 region has 16 residues. With 4 bases removed from V and 2 bases from J, the gap between germline ends came to 16 bases. The CDR3 DNA is TGTGCCAGCAGCAACCGATGTCTGGGAGGCAATCAGCCCCAGCATTTT. This codes for CASSNRCLGGNQPQHF.

This clonotype has ten or more counts. The J gene is TRBJ1-1, the V gene TRBV12-3 or TRBV12-4; unclear D gene. CDR3 length: 13 residues. The germline V and J ends were trimmed by 2 bases and 2 bases, with 6 bases remaining between them. DNA of the CDR3: TGTGCCAGCAGTTTACACGATAACACTGAAGCTTTCTTT. The encoded protein is CASSLHDNTEAFF.

The sample holds many counts of this clonotype. This rearrangement joins TRBV24-1 to TRBJ2-7; D not certain. Trimming removed 5 bases at V and 0 bases at J, with 7 bases between. The CDR3 length is 13 residues. Germline lookup yields CDR1 KGHDR and CDR2 SFDVKD. CDR3 protein: CATSAAGSYEQYF. The CDR3 DNA reads TGTGCCACCAGTGCAGCCGGCTCCTACGAGCAGTACTTC.

This clonotype has a count of ten or more. The V and J genes are TRBV29-1 and TRBJ2-5; perhaps TRBD2 as D (5 bases). V lost 5 bases and J lost 5, with 15 bases in between. Germline-derived CDR1 and CDR2 are SQVTM and ANQGSEA. The CDR3 loop spans 13 amino acids. CDR3 bases: TGCAGCGTTCGGGGAACAAGGGTGGAGACCCAGTACTTC. Amino acid sequence: CSVRGTRVETQYF.

The rearrangement links TRBV5-1 to TRBJ2-7; D may match TRBD1 or TRBD2 (5 bases each). V lost 0 bases to trimming and J lost 6 bases, with 13 bases between them. CDR3 length equals 14 residues. CDR1 SGHRS and CDR2 YFSETQ come from the germline V gene. The CDR3 sequence: CASSLEQGGGEQYF. CDR3 in DNA: TGCGCCAGCAGCTTGGAGCAGGGCGGAGGCGAGCAGTACTTC. The whole variable domain, remainder taken from reference TRBV5-1 and TRBJ2-7, is KAGVTQTPRYLIKTRGQQVTLSCSPISGHRSVSWYQQTPGQGLQFLFEYFSETQRNKGNFPGRFSGRQFSNSRSEMNVSTLELGDSALYLCASSLEQGGGEQYFGPGTRLTVT.

This clonotype occurred a few times. The J gene is TRBJ2-2, the V gene TRBV10-3; D might be TRBD2 (5 bases). CDR1 and CDR2 from the germline V gene are ENHRY and SYGVKD. V lost 7 bases and J 3 bases, leaving 12 bases between the germline ends. The CDR3 totals 14 residues. In nucleotides, the CDR3 is TGTGCCATCACCCGGGTCGGGGACACCGGGGAGCTGTTTTTT. Residues: CAITRVGDTGELFF.

This clonotype was detected many times. The chain joins TRBV11-1 to TRBJ2-7, with TRBD1 as a possible D gene (6 bases). V dropped 5 bases and J dropped 3 bases, with 23 bases sitting between them. This CDR3 is built from 17 residues. The germline V gene has CDR1 SGHAT and CDR2 FQDESV (reference sequence). The CDR3 is CASSRAETGTSDYEQYF. The CDR3 coding sequence is TGTGCCAGCAGCCGCGCGGAAACCGGGACATCGGACTACGAGCAGTACTTC.

This clonotype was counted only a few times. The gene calls are TRBV24-1 and TRBJ1-5; TRBD1 matches at 8 bases. Germline V lookup: CDR1 KGHDR, CDR2 SFDVKD. The CDR3 length is 14 residues. After removal of 4 bases from V and 5 bases from J, the junction contained 3 bases not matched to a gene. CDR3 sequence: CATSETGGYQPQHF. CDR3 DNA sequence: TGTGCCACCAGTGAAACAGGGGGGTATCAGCCCCAGCATTTT.

The rearrangement joins TRBV20-1 to TRBJ1-5, with D unresolved. Germline lookup yields CDR1 DFQATT and CDR2 SNEGSKA (reference sequence). The CDR3 consists of 13 residues. V was trimmed by 0 bases and J by 7 bases, leaving 10 bases between them. This chain's CDR3 is CSARDQRAQPQHF. CDR3 sequence (DNA): TGCAGTGCTAGAGATCAACGGGCCCAGCCCCAGCATTTT.

This clonotype was observed a few times. This chain connects TRBV12-3 or TRBV12-4 to TRBJ1-3; D is ambiguous. The V end was cut by 3 bases, the J end by 0 bases, with 12 bases between. The CDR3 is 16 amino acids. This chain's CDR3 is CASSFGPTSSGNTIYF. Here the CDR3 DNA reads TGTGCCAGCAGTTTTGGGCCCACCAGCTCTGGAAACACCATATATTTT.

This clonotype has more than one count but fewer than ten. The chain links TRBV20-1 to TRBJ2-5, with 12 bases matching TRBD2. The CDR3 spans 15 residues. Germline loops: CDR1 DFQATT, CDR2 SNEGSKA (reference sequence). Germline trimming cut 1 base from V and 3 bases from J; bases unmatched to any gene: 3. CDR3 sequence: CSARGSSGREETQYF. The CDR3 DNA is TGCAGTGCTAGAGGGTCTAGCGGGAGGGAAGAGACCCAGTACTTC.

The chain uses TRBV4-2 and TRBJ1-4; the D is unclear. The V end lost 3 bases, the J end lost 3 bases, and 14 bases lay between the germline ends. The CDR3 is made up of 16 amino acids. CDR1 is LGHNA, CDR2 YNFKEQ, per germline. CDR3 amino acids: CASSQAGENPNEKLFF. The DNA for the CDR3 is TGTGCCAGCAGCCAGGCTGGCGAGAACCCTAATGAAAAACTGTTTTTT.

This clonotype was detected ten times or more. The gene calls are TRBV6-2 or TRBV6-3 and TRBJ1-1; TRBD1 matches at 12 bases. The length of the CDR3 is 17 residues. CDR1 and CDR2 (germline): MNHEY, SVGEGT. J was trimmed by 7 bases and V by 1 base; bases with no gene match: 10. The CDR3 region is CASSYFGTGGGTLEAFF. CDR3 coding DNA: TGTGCCAGCAGTTACTTCGGGACAGGGGGCGGAACCCTTGAAGCTTTCTTT.

This clonotype has ten or more counts. The chain is built from TRBV6-1 and TRBJ1-1; D not resolved. The CDR3 runs to 16 residues. The V gene's germline CDR1 is MNHNS and CDR2 SASEGT. V shed 5 bases and J shed 4 bases, with 20 bases lying between them. The CDR3 DNA reads as TGTGCCAGCAGTAACAGACAACCGATTACGGCCACTGAAGCTTTCTTT. This translates into CASSNRQPITATEAFF.

V and J are TRBV7-9 and TRBJ2-2; D could derive from TRBD1 or TRBD2 (5 bases each). Germline loops: CDR1 SEHNR, CDR2 FQNEAQ (reference sequence). CDR3 length: 15 amino acids. The V end lost 0 bases, the J end lost 4 bases, and 9 bases lay between the germline ends. The DNA for the CDR3 is TGTGCCAGCAGCTTAGCGGGACCCAGCACCGGGGAGCTGTTTTTT. As protein: CASSLAGPSTGELFF.

This clonotype was recorded at least ten times. The rearrangement uses TRBV7-6 and TRBJ2-7; 9 bases are shared with TRBD2. In germline, CDR1 is SGHVS, CDR2 FNYEAQ. V was clipped by 4 bases and J by 3 bases; unmatched bases: 10. The length of the CDR3 is 16 residues. CDR3 bases: TGTGCCAGCAGCTCATCCACGGGACTAGCTAGCTACGAGCAGTACTTC. This codes for CASSSSTGLASYEQYF.

The sample holds a few counts of this clonotype. One end of the junction varies from germline; a read error may be responsible. V gene TRBV6-9 combines with J gene TRBJ1-1; possible D gene TRBD1, 6 bases. CDR1 MNHGY and CDR2 SVAAGI come from the germline V gene. This CDR3 has 15 residues. The CDR3 coding sequence is TGTGCCAGCAGTTACTCTCTCATGGGGGCCACTGAAGTTTTCTTT. This translates into CASSYSLMGATEVFF.

CDR3 nucleotide sequence: TGTGCCAGCAGCTTAGGGGCGGCGAGACAGAACCCCTCGAGGTCCTACAATGAGCAGTTCTTC. This translates into CASSLGAARQNPSRSYNEQFF. The rearrangement uses TRBV11-2 and TRBJ2-1, with a weak D call TRBD1 (5 bases). Germline CDR1 is SGHAT and CDR2 is FQNNGV. The ends were cut back, 1 base at V and 1 base at J, with 26 bases in the middle. The CDR3 covers 21 residues.